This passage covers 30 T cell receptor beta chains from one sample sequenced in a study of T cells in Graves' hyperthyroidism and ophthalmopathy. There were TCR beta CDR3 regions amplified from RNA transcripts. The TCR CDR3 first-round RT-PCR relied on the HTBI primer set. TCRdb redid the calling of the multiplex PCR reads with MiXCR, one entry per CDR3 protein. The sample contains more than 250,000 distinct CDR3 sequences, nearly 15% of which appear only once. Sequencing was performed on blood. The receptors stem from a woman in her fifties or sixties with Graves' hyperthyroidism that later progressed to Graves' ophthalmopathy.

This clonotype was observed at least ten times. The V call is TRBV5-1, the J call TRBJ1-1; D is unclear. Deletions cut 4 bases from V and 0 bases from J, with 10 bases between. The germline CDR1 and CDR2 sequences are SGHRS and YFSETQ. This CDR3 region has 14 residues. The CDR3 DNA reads TGCGCCAGCAGCATAAATACCATGAACACTGAAGCTTTCTTT. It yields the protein CASSINTMNTEAFF.

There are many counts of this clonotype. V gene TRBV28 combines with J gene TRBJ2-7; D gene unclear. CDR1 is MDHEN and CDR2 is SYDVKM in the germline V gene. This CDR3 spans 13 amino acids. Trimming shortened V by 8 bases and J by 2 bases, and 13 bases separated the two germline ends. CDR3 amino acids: CASCKDTTYEQYF. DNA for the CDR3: TGTGCCAGCTGTAAGGATACAACCTACGAGCAGTACTTC. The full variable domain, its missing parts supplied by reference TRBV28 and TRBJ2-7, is DVKVTQSSRYLVKRTGEKVFLECVQDMDHENMFWYRQDPGLGLRLIYFSYDVKMKEKGDIPEGYSVSREKKERFSLILESASTNQTSMYLCASCKDTTYEQYFGPGTRLTVT.

CDR3 sequence reads: CASSLMGEGEQYF. In DNA, the CDR3 is TGTGCCAGCAGCTTAATGGGGGAAGGCGAGCAGTACTTC. V usage is TRBV7-3 and J usage is TRBJ2-7; D is perhaps TRBD1 or TRBD2 (5 bases each). The V end lost 1 base, the J end lost 6 bases, and 10 bases lay between the germline ends. The germline V gene has CDR1 SGHTA and CDR2 FQGTGA. This CDR3 contains 13 residues.

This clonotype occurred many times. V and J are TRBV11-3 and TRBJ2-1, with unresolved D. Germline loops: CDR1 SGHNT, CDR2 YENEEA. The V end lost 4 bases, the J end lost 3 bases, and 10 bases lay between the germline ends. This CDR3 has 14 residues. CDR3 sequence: CASSSSPVYNEQFF. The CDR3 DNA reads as TGTGCCAGCAGCTCGTCCCCCGTCTACAATGAGCAGTTCTTC.

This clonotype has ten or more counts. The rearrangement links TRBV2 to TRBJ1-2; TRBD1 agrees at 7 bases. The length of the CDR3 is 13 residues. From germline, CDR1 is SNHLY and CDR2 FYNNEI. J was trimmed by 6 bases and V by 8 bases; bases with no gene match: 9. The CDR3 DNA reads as TGTGCCAGCTCCATAGGGGGCTTGGATGGCTACACCTTC. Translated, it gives CASSIGGLDGYTF.

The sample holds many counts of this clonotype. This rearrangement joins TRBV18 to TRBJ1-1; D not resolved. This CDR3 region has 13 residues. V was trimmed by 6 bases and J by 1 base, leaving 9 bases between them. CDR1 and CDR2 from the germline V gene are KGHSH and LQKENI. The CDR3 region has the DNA TGTGCCAGCTCCCAACAGAAGAACACTGAAGCTTTCTTT. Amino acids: CASSQQKNTEAFF.

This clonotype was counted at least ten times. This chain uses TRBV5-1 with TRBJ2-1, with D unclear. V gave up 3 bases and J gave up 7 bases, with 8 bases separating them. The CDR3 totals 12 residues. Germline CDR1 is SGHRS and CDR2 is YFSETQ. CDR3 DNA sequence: TGCGCCAGCAGCTCGGGCGAGAATGAGCAGTTCTTC. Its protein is CASSSGENEQFF.

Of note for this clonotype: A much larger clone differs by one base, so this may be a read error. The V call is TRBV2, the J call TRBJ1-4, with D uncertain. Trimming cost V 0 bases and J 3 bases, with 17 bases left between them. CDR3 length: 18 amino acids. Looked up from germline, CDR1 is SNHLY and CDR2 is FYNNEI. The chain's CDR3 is CASSEALPPSSANEKLFF. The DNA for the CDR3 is TGTGCCAGCAGTGAAGCGCTGCCCCCGAGTTCGGCTAATGAAAAACTGTTTTTT.

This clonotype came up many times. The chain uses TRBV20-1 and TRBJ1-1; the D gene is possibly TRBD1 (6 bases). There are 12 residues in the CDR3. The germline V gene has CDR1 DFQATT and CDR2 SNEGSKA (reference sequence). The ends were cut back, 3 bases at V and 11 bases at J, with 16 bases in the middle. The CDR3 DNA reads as TGCAGTGCTAGTCCACAGGGCCTCGAGGCTTTCTTT. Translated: CSASPQGLEAFF.

As DNA, the CDR3 is TGCAGTGCTAAAGCCGATAGCAATCAGCCCCAGCATTTT. Its protein is CSAKADSNQPQHF. The rearrangement links TRBV20-1 to TRBJ1-5, with unresolved D. Germline V gene sequence: CDR1 DFQATT, CDR2 SNEGSKA (reference sequence). CDR3 length: 13 amino acids. The ends were cut back, 4 bases at V and 0 bases at J, with 7 bases in the middle.

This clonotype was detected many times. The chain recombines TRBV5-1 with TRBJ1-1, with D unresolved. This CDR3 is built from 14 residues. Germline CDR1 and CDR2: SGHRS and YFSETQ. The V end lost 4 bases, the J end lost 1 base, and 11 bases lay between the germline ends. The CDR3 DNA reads TGCGCCAGCAGCCTCCGTGGGCGGAACACTGAAGCTTTCTTT. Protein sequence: CASSLRGRNTEAFF. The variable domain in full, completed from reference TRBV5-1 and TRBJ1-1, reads KAGVTQTPRYLIKTRGQQVTLSCSPISGHRSVSWYQQTPGQGLQFLFEYFSETQRNKGNFPGRFSGRQFSNSRSEMNVSTLELGDSALYLCASSLRGRNTEAFFGQGTRLTVV.

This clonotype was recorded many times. CDR3 in amino acids: CSARSGTYEQYF. CDR3 nucleotides: TGCAGTGCTAGATCCGGAACCTACGAGCAGTACTTC. The V and J genes are TRBV20-1 and TRBJ2-7; no firm D call. Germline V gene data show CDR1 as DFQATT and CDR2 as SNEGSKA (reference sequence). The CDR3 is 12 residues long. The V and J ends lost 2 bases and 2 bases respectively, with 7 bases between them.

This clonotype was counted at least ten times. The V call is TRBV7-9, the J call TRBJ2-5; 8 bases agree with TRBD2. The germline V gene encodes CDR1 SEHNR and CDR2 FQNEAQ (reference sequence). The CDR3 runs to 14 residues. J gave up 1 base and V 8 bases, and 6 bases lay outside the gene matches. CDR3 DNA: TGTGCCAGCGGTAAGAGCGGGAGCCAAGAGACCCAGTACTTC. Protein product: CASGKSGSQETQYF.

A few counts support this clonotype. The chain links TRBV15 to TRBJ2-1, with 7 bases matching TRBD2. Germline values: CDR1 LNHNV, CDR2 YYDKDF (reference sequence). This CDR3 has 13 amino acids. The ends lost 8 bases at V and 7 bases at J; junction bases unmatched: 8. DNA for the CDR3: TGTGCCACCTCGGCACTAGCGTCGAATGAGCAGTTCTTC. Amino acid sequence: CATSALASNEQFF.

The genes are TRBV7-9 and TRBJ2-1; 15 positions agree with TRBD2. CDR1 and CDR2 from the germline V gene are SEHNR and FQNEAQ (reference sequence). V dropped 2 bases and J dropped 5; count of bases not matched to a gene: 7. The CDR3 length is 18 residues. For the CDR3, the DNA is TGTGCCAGCAGCTTAATCCCGGGACTAGCGGGAGGAAACAATGAGCAGTTCTTC. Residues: CASSLIPGLAGGNNEQFF. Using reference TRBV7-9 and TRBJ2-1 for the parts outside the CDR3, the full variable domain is DTGVSQNPRHKITKRGQNVTFRCDPISEHNRLYWYRQTLGQGPEFLTYFQNEAQLEKSRLLSDRFSAERPKGSFSTLEIQRTEQGDSAMYLCASSLIPGLAGGNNEQFFGPGTRLTVL.

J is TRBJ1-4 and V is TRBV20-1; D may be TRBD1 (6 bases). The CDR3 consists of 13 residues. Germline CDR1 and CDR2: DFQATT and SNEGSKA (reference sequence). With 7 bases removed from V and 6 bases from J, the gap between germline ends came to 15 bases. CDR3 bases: TGCAGTGTAGGGGGGGCTAGAGATGAAAAACTGTTTTTT. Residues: CSVGGARDEKLFF.

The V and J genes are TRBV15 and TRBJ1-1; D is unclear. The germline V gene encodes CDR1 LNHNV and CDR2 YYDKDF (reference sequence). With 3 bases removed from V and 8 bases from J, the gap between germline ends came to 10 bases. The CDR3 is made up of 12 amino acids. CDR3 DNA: TGTGCCACCAGCAGGGGAGGAGCGGAAGCTTTCTTT. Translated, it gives CATSRGGAEAFF.

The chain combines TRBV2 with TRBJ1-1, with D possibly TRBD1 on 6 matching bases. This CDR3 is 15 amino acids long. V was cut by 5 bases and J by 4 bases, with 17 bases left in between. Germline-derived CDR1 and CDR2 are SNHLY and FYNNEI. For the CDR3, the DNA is TGTGCCAGCAGTTATTCGGGGGGCGGGGGCACTGAAGCTTTCTTT. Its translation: CASSYSGGGGTEAFF.

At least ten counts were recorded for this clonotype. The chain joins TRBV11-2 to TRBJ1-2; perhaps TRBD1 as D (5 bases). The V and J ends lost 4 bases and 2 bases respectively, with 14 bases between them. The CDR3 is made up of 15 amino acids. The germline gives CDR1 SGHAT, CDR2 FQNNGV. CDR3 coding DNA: TGTGCCAGCAGCTCCGATTGGCAGGGCAACTATGGCTACACCTTC. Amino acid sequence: CASSSDWQGNYGYTF.

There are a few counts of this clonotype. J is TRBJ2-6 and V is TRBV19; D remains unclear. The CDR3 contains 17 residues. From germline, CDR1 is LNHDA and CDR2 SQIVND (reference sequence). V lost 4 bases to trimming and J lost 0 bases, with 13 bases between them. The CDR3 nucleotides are TGTGCCAGTAGTAGACTTCGGCGGTTCTCTGGGGCCAACGTCCTGACTTTC. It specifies CASSRLRRFSGANVLTF.

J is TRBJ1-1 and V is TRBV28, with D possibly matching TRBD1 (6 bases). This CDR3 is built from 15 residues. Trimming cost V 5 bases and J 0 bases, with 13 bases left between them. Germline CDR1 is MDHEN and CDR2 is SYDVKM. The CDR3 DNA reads TGTGCCAGCAGTCCCCTTAGGGGGTTGAACACTGAAGCTTTCTTT. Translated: CASSPLRGLNTEAFF.

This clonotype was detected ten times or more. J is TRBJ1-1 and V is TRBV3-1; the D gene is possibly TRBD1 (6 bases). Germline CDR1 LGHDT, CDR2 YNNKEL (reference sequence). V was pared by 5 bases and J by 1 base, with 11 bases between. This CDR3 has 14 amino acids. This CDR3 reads CASSSRDKNTEAFF. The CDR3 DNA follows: TGTGCCAGCAGCAGCCGGGACAAGAACACTGAAGCTTTCTTT.

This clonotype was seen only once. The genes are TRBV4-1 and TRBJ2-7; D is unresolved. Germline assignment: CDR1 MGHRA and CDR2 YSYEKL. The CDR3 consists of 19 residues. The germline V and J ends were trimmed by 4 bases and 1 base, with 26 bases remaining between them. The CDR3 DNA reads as TGCGCCAGCAGCCGGACCATCTTTGGTGGAAAGCTTAGTTCCTACGAGCAGTACTTC. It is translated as CASSRTIFGGKLSSYEQYF.

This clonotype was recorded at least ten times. In DNA form, the CDR3 reads TGCAGTGCTAGTGGGGGGGAAGAGACCCAGTACTTC. Residues: CSASGGEETQYF. The chain links TRBV20-1 to TRBJ2-5; 7 positions match TRBD2. Looked up from germline, CDR1 is DFQATT and CDR2 is SNEGSKA (reference sequence). The CDR3 has 12 residues. J lost 3 bases, V lost 3 bases, and 1 base had no gene match.

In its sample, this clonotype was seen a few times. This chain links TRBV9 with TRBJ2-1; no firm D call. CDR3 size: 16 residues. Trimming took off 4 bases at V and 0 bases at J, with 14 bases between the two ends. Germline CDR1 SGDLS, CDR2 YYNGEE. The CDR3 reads CASSFKDVNSYNEQFF. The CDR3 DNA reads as TGTGCCAGCAGCTTTAAGGACGTAAACTCCTACAATGAGCAGTTCTTC.

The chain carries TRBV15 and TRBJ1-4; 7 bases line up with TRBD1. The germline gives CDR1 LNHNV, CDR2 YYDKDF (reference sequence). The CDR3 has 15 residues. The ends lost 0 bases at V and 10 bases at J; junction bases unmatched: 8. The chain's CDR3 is CATSREEQGRAKLFF. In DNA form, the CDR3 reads TGTGCCACCAGCAGAGAGGAACAGGGGAGGGCAAAACTGTTTTTT.

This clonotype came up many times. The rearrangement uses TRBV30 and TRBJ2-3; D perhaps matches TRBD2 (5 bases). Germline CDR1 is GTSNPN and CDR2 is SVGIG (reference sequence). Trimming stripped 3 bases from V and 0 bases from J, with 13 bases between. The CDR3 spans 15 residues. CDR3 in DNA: TGTGCCTGGAGCGGGGATACCTCTAGCACAGATACGCAGTATTTT. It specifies CAWSGDTSSTDTQYF.

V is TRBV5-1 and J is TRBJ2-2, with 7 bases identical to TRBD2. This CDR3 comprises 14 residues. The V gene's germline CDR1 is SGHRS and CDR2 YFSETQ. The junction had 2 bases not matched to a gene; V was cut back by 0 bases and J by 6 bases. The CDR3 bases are TGCGCCAGCAGCTTGGAGGCGGGGGCCGGGGAGCTGTTTTTT. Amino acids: CASSLEAGAGELFF.

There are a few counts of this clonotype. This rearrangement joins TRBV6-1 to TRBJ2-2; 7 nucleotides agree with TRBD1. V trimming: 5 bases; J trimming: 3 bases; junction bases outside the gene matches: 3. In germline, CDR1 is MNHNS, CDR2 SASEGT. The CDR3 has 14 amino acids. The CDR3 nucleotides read TGTGCCAGCAGTCTGCAGGGGGACACCGGGGAGCTGTTTTTT. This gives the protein CASSLQGDTGELFF.

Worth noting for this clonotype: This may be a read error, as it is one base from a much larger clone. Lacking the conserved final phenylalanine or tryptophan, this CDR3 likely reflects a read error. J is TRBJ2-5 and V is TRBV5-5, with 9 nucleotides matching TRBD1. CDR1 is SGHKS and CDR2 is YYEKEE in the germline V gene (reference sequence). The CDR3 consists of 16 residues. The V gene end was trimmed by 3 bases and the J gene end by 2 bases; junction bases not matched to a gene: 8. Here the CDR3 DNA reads TGTGCCAGCAGCTCGGAGGACAGGGGTTTGCAAGAGACCCAGTACCTC. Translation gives CASSSEDRGLQETQYL.